These T cell receptor beta chains were read from a single sample in a study of blood T cell repertoires in COVID-19. Method: immunoSEQ multiplex PCR; TCRdb's copy keeps in-frame clones and lacks some. This table holds about 140,000 clones, 85% to 90% found once. What was sequenced was peripheral blood. The receptors shown here come from a woman aged 55-69 years with acute or convalescent COVID-19. CDR3s include the opening cysteine and the closing phenylalanine or tryptophan. A D gene is named only where the DNA matches it firmly. Clone size is given for some rows only: seen once, a few or many times, or a class if the clone is expanded.

abundance	d_gene	j_gene	v_gene	CDR3nt	CDR3aa
few	TRBD1	TRBJ2-7	TRBV6-6	TGTGCCAGCAGTTTGGCCGGGACAGGAGGCTACGAGCAGTACTTC	CASSLAGTGGYEQYF
NA	TRBD1	TRBJ1-3	TRBV19	TGTGCCAGTAGTCTTGGGCCGGGGACAGCTGGAAACACCATATATTTT	CASSLGPGTAGNTIYF
NA	NA	TRBJ2-7	TRBV7-9	TGTGCCAGCAGCTTAGATGCAGGGTTCCCCTACGAGCAGTACTTC	CASSLDAGFPYEQYF
NA	NA	TRBJ2-7	TRBV28	TGTGCCAGCAGTCCCACAGGGTTTGGGGCCTACGAGCAGTACTTC	CASSPTGFGAYEQYF
NA	NA	TRBJ1-3	TRBV25-1	TGTGCCAGCAGTGTCCGGGGAAACACCATATATTTT	CASSVRGNTIYF
NA	NA	TRBJ2-2	TRBV18	TGTGCCAGCTCACCCCCGGATGGGGGCTGGGCCGGGGAGCTGTTTTTT	CASSPPDGGWAGELFF
NA	TRBD1	TRBJ2-6	TRBV7-2	TGTGCCAGCAGCTTAGTGGGGACAGGGTTTTCTGGGGCCAACGTCCTGACTTTC	CASSLVGTGFSGANVLTF
NA	NA	TRBJ2-2	TRBV5-1	TGCGCCAGCAGCCCTCTCTTTCCGAGGGGGCGGGGCACCGGGGAGCTGTTTTTT	CASSPLFPRGRGTGELFF
once	TRBD2	TRBJ2-7	TRBV5-1	TGCGCCAGCAGTCTCACTCCAGCGGGGGCCGAGCCCAGGGCCGAGCAGTACTTC	CASSLTPAGAEPRAEQYF
NA	NA	TRBJ1-4	TRBV28	TGTGCCAGCAGCCTAATCGGCGGGGGCACTAATGAAAAACTGTTTTTT	CASSLIGGGTNEKLFF
NA	TRBD2	TRBJ2-2	TRBV5-1	TGCGCCAGCAGCCCCGCCCCCGGGACTAGCGGGGGGCCGAACACCGGGGAGCTGTTTTTT	CASSPAPGTSGGPNTGELFF